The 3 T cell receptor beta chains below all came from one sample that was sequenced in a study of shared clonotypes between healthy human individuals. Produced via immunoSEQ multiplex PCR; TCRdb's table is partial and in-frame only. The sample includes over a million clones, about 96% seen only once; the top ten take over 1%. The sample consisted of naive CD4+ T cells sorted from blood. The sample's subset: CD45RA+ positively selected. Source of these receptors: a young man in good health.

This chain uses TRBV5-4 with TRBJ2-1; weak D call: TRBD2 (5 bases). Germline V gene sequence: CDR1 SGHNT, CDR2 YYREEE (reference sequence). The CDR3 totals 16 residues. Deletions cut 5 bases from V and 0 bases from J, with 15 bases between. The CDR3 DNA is TGTGCCAGCAGTAACGAGGGAAGTAACTCCTACAATGAGCAGTTCTTC. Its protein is CASSNEGSNSYNEQFF.

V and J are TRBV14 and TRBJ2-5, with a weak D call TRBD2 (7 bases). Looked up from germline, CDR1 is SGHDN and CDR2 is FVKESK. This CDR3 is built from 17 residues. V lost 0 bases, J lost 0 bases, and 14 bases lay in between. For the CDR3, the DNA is TGTGCCAGCAGCCAAGAGGGGGGGCGCATGTACCAAGAGACCCAGTACTTC. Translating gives CASSQEGGRMYQETQYF.

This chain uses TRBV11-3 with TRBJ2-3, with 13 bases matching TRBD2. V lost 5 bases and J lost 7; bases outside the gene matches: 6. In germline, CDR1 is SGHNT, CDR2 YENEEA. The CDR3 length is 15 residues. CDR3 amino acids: CASSASGTSGNTQYF. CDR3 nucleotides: TGTGCCAGCAGCGCCTCCGGGACTAGCGGGAATACGCAGTATTTT. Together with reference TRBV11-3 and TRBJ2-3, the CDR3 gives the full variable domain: EAGVVQSPRYKIIEKKQPVAFWCNPISGHNTLYWYLQNLGQGPELLIRYENEEAVDDSQLPKDRFSAERLKGVDSTLKIQPAELGDSAVYLCASSASGTSGNTQYFGPGTRLTVL.